One and the same sample provided the 21 T cell receptor beta chains below, sequenced in a study of blood T cells in healthy people across ages. Alongside a J-beta primer mix, a sample-barcoded 5' primer served in a second PCR lasting roughly 7 to 12 cycles. TCRdb fed the 5' RACE reads into MiXCR, producing one record per CDR3 protein. Of about 1 million distinct CDR3 sequences listed, over 35% were seen once; the top ten hold approximately 17%. The specimen was blood. Receptors were obtained from a woman aged 55-70 years in good health.

For the CDR3, the DNA is TGTGCCAGCAGCACCACGACAGGGGGGACTACTAGCGGGAGCAGTGAGCAGTTCTTC. Translating gives CASSTTTGGTTSGSSEQFF. The chain links TRBV7-8 to TRBJ2-1; 11 bases line up with TRBD2. This CDR3 region has 19 residues. The V gene end was trimmed by 5 bases and the J gene end by 9 bases; junction bases not matched to a gene: 21. CDR1 SGHVS and CDR2 FQNEAQ come from the germline V gene. The complete variable domain, with remaining parts taken from reference TRBV7-8 and TRBJ2-1, reads GAGVSQSPRYKVAKRGQDVALRCDPISGHVSLFWYQQALGQGPEFLTYFQNEAQLDKSGLPSDRFFAERPEGSVSTLKIQRTQQEDSAVYLCASSTTTGGTTSGSSEQFFGPGTRLTVL.

This chain uses TRBV20-1 with TRBJ2-5; 12 positions agree with TRBD2. V lost 4 bases, J lost 11 bases, and 20 bases stayed unmatched. In germline, CDR1 is DFQATT, CDR2 SNEGSKA (reference sequence). This CDR3 is built from 17 residues. CDR3 DNA sequence: TGCAGTGCTAAGGCCCTTCTAGCGGGAGGGCCGGAGGATGAGCAGTACTTC. Residues: CSAKALLAGGPEDEQYF.

This clonotype was found a few times. V gene TRBV15 combines with J gene TRBJ2-1; 10 nucleotides agree with TRBD2. V was pared by 3 bases and J by 4 bases, with 12 bases of the junction left unmatched. This CDR3 contains 18 residues. The V gene's germline CDR1 is LNHNV and CDR2 YYDKDF (reference sequence). The CDR3 loop reads CATSREPSGTSAYNEQFF. The CDR3 coding sequence is TGTGCCACCAGCAGGGAACCATCCGGGACTAGCGCATACAATGAGCAGTTCTTC.

With regard to this clonotype: A single base separates this from a much larger clone, so it may be a read error. V is TRBV7-9 and J is TRBJ2-5; 8 bases fit TRBD1. CDR3 length: 14 residues. Germline V lookup: CDR1 SEHNR, CDR2 FQNEAQ (reference sequence). CDR3 region: CASSFGQGKEIQYF. CDR3 nucleotide sequence: TGTGCCAGCAGCTTTGGACAGGGTAAAGAGATCCAGTACTTC.

The chain recombines TRBV6-5 with TRBJ2-7, with D uncertain. V gave up 2 bases and J gave up 3 bases, with 14 bases separating them. CDR3 size: 15 residues. Germline lookup yields CDR1 MNHEY and CDR2 SVGAGI. CDR3: CASSYGPNVDYEQYF. CDR3 DNA: TGTGCCAGCAGTTACGGGCCGAATGTGGACTACGAGCAGTACTTC.

The sample holds one count of this clonotype. V is TRBV6-1 and J is TRBJ2-1, with 9 bases aligning to TRBD1. This CDR3 spans 16 amino acids. Germline V gives CDR1 MNHNS, CDR2 SASEGT. V trimming: 0 bases; J trimming: 9 bases; junction bases outside the gene matches: 9. Here the CDR3 DNA reads TGTGCCAGCAGTGAAGCGTCGGGACAGGGAAGGGCTGAGCAGTTCTTC. Protein: CASSEASGQGRAEQFF.

The chain carries TRBV30 and TRBJ1-5; a possible D gene is TRBD1 (6 bases). The length of the CDR3 is 14 residues. The V gene lost 6 bases and the J gene lost 2 bases, with 14 bases spanning the gap. Looked up from germline, CDR1 is GTSNPN and CDR2 is SVGIG (reference sequence). DNA for the CDR3: TGTGCCTGTTTGGGGGCAGGGGGCAATCAGCCCCAGCATTTT. This encodes CACLGAGGNQPQHF.

This clonotype has just a few counts. The V call is TRBV2, the J call TRBJ2-7; 7 bases align to TRBD1. From germline, CDR1 is SNHLY and CDR2 FYNNEI. The CDR3 is made up of 14 amino acids. The V gene end was trimmed by 6 bases and the J gene end by 4 bases; junction bases not matched to a gene: 9. CDR3 DNA sequence: TGTGCCAGCAGAGATAGGACAGGCGGTTACGAGCAGTACTTC. Translating gives CASRDRTGGYEQYF.

The chain has TRBV29-1 and TRBJ2-3; 10 bases match TRBD2. CDR1 and CDR2 (germline): SQVTM, ANQGSEA. V gave up 5 bases and J gave up 2 bases; unmatched junction bases: 10. CDR3 length: 16 residues. The CDR3 is CSVPKAGGRDTDTQYF. CDR3 bases: TGCAGCGTTCCAAAAGCGGGAGGGCGTGACACAGATACGCAGTATTTT.

This chain uses TRBV20-1 with TRBJ1-2; tentatively, D is TRBD1 (5 bases). The germline CDR1 and CDR2 sequences are DFQATT and SNEGSKA (reference sequence). This CDR3 has 13 amino acids. V was shortened by 6 bases and J by 8 bases, with 19 bases between the two germline ends. The DNA of the CDR3 is TGCAGTGCACTTCGGGACGCCCGAGGGGGCTACACCTTC. Translated, it gives CSALRDARGGYTF.

This chain connects TRBV5-1 to TRBJ2-7, with D perhaps matching TRBD1 (6 bases). Germline CDR1 and CDR2: SGHRS and YFSETQ. CDR3 length equals 15 residues. With 0 bases removed from V and 1 base from J, the gap between germline ends came to 11 bases. The CDR3 DNA is TGCGCCAGCAGCTTGGGGCAGGGGATTTCCTACGAGCAGTACTTC. It translates to CASSLGQGISYEQYF. Full variable domain (missing parts from reference TRBV5-1 and TRBJ2-7): KAGVTQTPRYLIKTRGQQVTLSCSPISGHRSVSWYQQTPGQGLQFLFEYFSETQRNKGNFPGRFSGRQFSNSRSEMNVSTLELGDSALYLCASSLGQGISYEQYFGPGTRLTVT.

V and J are TRBV3-1 and TRBJ1-2; a possible D gene is TRBD1 (5 bases). The CDR3 sequence is 16 residues long. Germline lookup yields CDR1 LGHDT and CDR2 YNNKEL (reference sequence). The V gene lost 0 bases and the J gene lost 5 bases, with 16 bases spanning the gap. CDR3 in amino acids: CASSQEVGGETYGYTF. The CDR3 nucleotides read TGTGCCAGCAGCCAAGAGGTAGGAGGGGAAACATATGGCTACACCTTC.

This clonotype has only a few counts. The chain carries TRBV3-1 and TRBJ2-7; 11 nucleotides match TRBD2. The CDR3 has 16 amino acids. CDR1 and CDR2 from the germline V gene are LGHDT and YNNKEL (reference sequence). Unmatched junction bases numbered 7, after V lost 3 bases and J lost 3 bases. The CDR3 DNA follows: TGTGCCAGCAGCCAGCTCGGGACTAGCGGCTACTACGAGCAGTACTTC. Amino acids: CASSQLGTSGYYEQYF.

The gene calls are TRBV5-6 and TRBJ2-3; D is unclear. Germline V gene lookup returns CDR1 SGHDT and CDR2 YYEEEE. Between the trimmed V and J ends, which lost 0 bases and 2 bases, there was a span of 7 bases. The CDR3 has 14 residues. This CDR3 reads CASSLGAFTDTQYF. DNA of the CDR3: TGTGCCAGCAGCTTGGGGGCCTTCACAGATACGCAGTATTTT.

The chain uses TRBV5-6 and TRBJ2-7, with unresolved D. The V gene lost 0 bases and the J gene lost 6 bases, with 10 bases spanning the gap. There are 13 residues in the CDR3. Germline V gives CDR1 SGHDT, CDR2 YYEEEE. The CDR3, as DNA: TGTGCCAGCAGCTTGGACAGATTTCGCGAGCAGTACTTC. Translated, it gives CASSLDRFREQYF. The whole variable domain, remainder taken from reference TRBV5-6 and TRBJ2-7, is DAGVTQSPTHLIKTRGQQVTLRCSPKSGHDTVSWYQQALGQGPQFIFQYYEEEERQRGNFPDRFSGHQFPNYSSELNVNALLLGDSALYLCASSLDRFREQYFGPGTRLTVT.

This clonotype has only a few counts. The chain joins TRBV27 to TRBJ2-7, with D hard to call. CDR3 length: 13 residues. Germline V lookup: CDR1 MNHEY, CDR2 SMNVEV (reference sequence). V dropped 5 bases and J dropped 3 bases, with 11 bases sitting between them. CDR3 amino acids: CASSVSWGYEQYF. CDR3 coding DNA: TGTGCCAGCAGTGTCTCGTGGGGCTACGAGCAGTACTTC.

On this clonotype: An end of the junction does not agree with germline; a read error may underlie this. The chain carries TRBV5-1 and TRBJ2-3; D is undetermined. CDR3 length equals 13 residues. CDR1 and CDR2 from the germline V gene are SGHRS and YFSETQ. CDR3 sequence reads: CASSLDLTDTQYF. The CDR3 DNA follows: TGTGCCAGCAGCTTAGATCTCACAGATACGCAGTATTTT.

This clonotype was recorded a few times. The CDR3 nucleotides read TGTGCCAGCAGTCCTACTAGCGCCCACGAGCAGTACTTC. Translating it yields CASSPTSAHEQYF. This chain uses TRBV14 with TRBJ2-7; the match to TRBD2 covers 7 bases. CDR3 length: 13 residues. V lost 6 bases and J lost 5; bases outside the gene matches: 7. Germline V gene data show CDR1 as SGHDN and CDR2 as FVKESK.

Written as DNA, the CDR3 is TGTGCCAGCAGCTTCGGACTGGCCACCTACAATGAGCAGTTCTTC. This gives the protein CASSFGLATYNEQFF. V is TRBV11-1 and J is TRBJ2-1, with a weak D call TRBD2 (5 bases). Per germline, CDR1 SGHAT and CDR2 FQDESV (reference sequence). The V gene lost 3 bases and the J gene lost 2 bases, with 11 bases spanning the gap. This CDR3 comprises 15 residues.

Note on this clonotype: One junction end disagrees with the germline gene, perhaps due to a read error. The chain is built from TRBV6-5 and TRBJ2-2, with D tentatively TRBD2 (6 bases). The CDR3 totals 14 residues. CDR1 MNHEY and CDR2 SVGAGI come from the germline V gene. CDR3 coding DNA: TGTGCCAGCAGCGCCTCGGGGGTCACCAGGGAGCTGTTTTTT. As protein: CASSASGVTRELFF.

The chain has TRBV9 and TRBJ2-1, with D possibly being TRBD1 (5 bases). Per the germline V gene, CDR1 is SGDLS and CDR2 is YYNGEE. Trimming stripped 2 bases from V and 4 bases from J, with 13 bases between. This CDR3 contains 15 residues. The CDR3 DNA follows: TGTGCCAGCAGCGTCCCCCTGGGGCTATACAATGAGCAGTTCTTC. It encodes CASSVPLGLYNEQFF.